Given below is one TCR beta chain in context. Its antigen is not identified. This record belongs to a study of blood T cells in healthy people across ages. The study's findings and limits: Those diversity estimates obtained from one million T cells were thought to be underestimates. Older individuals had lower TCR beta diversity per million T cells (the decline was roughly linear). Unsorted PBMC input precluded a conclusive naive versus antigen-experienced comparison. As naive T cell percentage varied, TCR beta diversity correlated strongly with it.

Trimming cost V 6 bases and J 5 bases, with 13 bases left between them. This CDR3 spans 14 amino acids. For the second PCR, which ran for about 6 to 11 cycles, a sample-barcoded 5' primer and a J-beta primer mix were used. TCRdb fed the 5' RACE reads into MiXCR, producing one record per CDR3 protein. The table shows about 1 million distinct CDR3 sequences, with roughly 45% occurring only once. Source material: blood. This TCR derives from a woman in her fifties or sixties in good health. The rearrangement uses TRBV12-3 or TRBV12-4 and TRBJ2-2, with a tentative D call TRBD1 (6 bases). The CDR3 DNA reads TGTGCCAGCAGGTTGGGACAAGGGACCGGGGAGCTGTTTTTT. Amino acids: CASRLGQGTGELFF.